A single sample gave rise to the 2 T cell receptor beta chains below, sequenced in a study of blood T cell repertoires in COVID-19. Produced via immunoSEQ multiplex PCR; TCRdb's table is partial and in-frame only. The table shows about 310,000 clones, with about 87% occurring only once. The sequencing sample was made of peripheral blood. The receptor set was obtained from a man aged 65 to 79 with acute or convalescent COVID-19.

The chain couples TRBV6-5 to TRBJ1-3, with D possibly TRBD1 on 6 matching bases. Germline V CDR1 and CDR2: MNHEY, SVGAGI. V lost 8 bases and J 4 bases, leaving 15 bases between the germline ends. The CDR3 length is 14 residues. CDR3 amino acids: CASGLTGTGNTIYF. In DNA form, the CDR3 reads TGTGCCAGCGGCCTTACAGGGACGGGAAACACCATATATTTT.

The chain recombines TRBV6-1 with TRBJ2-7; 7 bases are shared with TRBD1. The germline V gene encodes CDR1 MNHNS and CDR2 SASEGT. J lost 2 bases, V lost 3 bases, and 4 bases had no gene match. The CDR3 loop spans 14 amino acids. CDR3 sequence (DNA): TGTGCCAGCAGTGACGCTCAGGGGGCCTACGAGCAGTACTTC. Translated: CASSDAQGAYEQYF.